A single T cell receptor beta chain is shown here with its context. Its antigen is not known. These data originate in a study of T cell responses to AZD1222 COVID-19 vaccine. Overall study results and limits: Regions 160-218 and 743-854 dominated among vaccine-associated CD4 TCRs spanning spike. The sample set comprised mostly white British donors with more females, and clonal diversity was possibly underestimated. The reported proportion of spike-specific TCRs targeting unmutated variant regions was nearly half.

The CDR3 consists of 15 residues. The germline CDR1 and CDR2 sequences are LGHDT and YNNKEL (reference sequence). Trimming removed 0 bases at V and 1 base at J, with 6 bases between. Measured with immunoSEQ multiplex PCR; TCRdb has only the in-frame clones, and not every one. The table has 100,000 to 120,000 clones, roughly 88% seen once. Second-dose timings of about 4 or about 12 weeks were pooled. This clonotype originated in an adult who received the AZD1222 COVID-19 vaccine. V gene TRBV3-1 (or the pseudogene TRBV3-2) combines with J gene TRBJ2-2; D gene ambiguous. Sequenced here: peripheral blood, sampled 28 days after the second AZD1222 dose. The CDR3 region is CASSQDHRNTGELFF. CDR3 sequence (DNA): TGTGCCAGCAGCCAAGATCACCGGAACACCGGGGAGCTGTTTTTT.